One T cell receptor (beta chain) is described in this entry. Its antigen remains unidentified. The sample is drawn from a study of siplizumab effects on memory and regulatory T cells. Study-wide results and limits: Siplizumab brought about a significant reduction in alloreactive sequences traceable to unstimulated CD4+ memory cells. About 75-97% of proliferating CD4+ or CD8+ clones had no assignable naive or memory phenotype.

Sequencing used immunoSEQ multiplex PCR; TCRdb keeps in-frame clones, though not all of them. Found here are thousands of clones, roughly two thirds of them singletons; the top ten hold 48%. The CDR3 is 14 amino acids. Germline CDR1 MNHEY, CDR2 SMNVEV (reference sequence). V shed 5 bases and J 3 bases; nucleotides not matched to a gene: 5. The receptor's source is a human donor in good health. Material for sequencing was effector memory CD8+ T cells sorted from blood. Documented subset: unstimulated CD8+ effector memory T cells. The chain is built from TRBV27 and TRBJ1-1, with 8 bases fitting TRBD1. DNA of the CDR3: TGTGCCAGCAGTCAGCAGGGGGCGTACACTGAAGCTTTCTTT. Amino acid sequence: CASSQQGAYTEAFF.